Below are 6 T cell receptor beta chains sequenced from a single sample in a study of cytomegalovirus exposure and HLA in healthy donors. The PCR ran on 60 Vbeta and 13 Jbeta primers. TCRdb keeps only in-frame clones here, not all; method: immunoSEQ multiplex PCR. The sample carries some 270,000 clones, roughly 91% recorded once. Sequenced sample: PBMCs. The receptors shown here come from a girl aged 2 to 9 in good health and CMV-seronegative.

The V gene is TRBV2, the J gene TRBJ2-2; 7 nucleotides line up with TRBD1. Germline trimming cut 4 bases from V and 6 bases from J; bases unmatched to any gene: 5. Per germline, CDR1 SNHLY and CDR2 FYNNEI. This CDR3 has 14 amino acids. CDR3: CASSARQGPGELFF. The CDR3 region has the DNA TGTGCCAGCAGTGCCCGACAGGGCCCCGGGGAGCTGTTTTTT.

This chain joins TRBV5-1 and TRBJ2-1; TRBD2 agrees at 14 bases. The CDR3 sequence is 19 residues long. Germline V gives CDR1 SGHRS, CDR2 YFSETQ. The V segment lost 2 bases and the J segment 2 bases; nucleotides outside the gene matches: 9. The CDR3 protein is CASSLTGTSGSRTYNEQFF. CDR3 nucleotides: TGCGCCAGCAGCTTAACCGGGACTAGCGGGAGTCGGACCTACAATGAGCAGTTCTTC.

V usage is TRBV7-9 and J usage is TRBJ2-1; a possible D gene is TRBD2 (5 bases). From germline, CDR1 is SEHNR and CDR2 FQNEAQ (reference sequence). This CDR3 has 14 residues. Trimming pared 5 bases from V and 7 bases from J, leaving 15 bases between. This chain's CDR3 is CASSGFVALNEQFF. The CDR3 coding sequence is TGTGCCAGCAGCGGGTTCGTAGCGCTTAATGAGCAGTTCTTC.

This clone was found once. V gene TRBV10-3 combines with J gene TRBJ1-2; 7 bases align to TRBD1. CDR1 is ENHRY, CDR2 SYGVKD, per germline. This CDR3 has 13 residues. V trimming: 5 bases; J trimming: 3 bases; junction bases outside the gene matches: 3. The DNA for the CDR3 is TGTGCCATCAGTCCTACAGGGGACTATGGCTACACCTTC. It encodes CAISPTGDYGYTF.

V is TRBV9 and J is TRBJ1-4; 8 bases match TRBD1. The germline CDR1 and CDR2 sequences are SGDLS and YYNGEE. The CDR3 is made up of 14 amino acids. V was clipped by 3 bases and J by 5 bases; unmatched bases: 3. CDR3 in DNA: TGTGCCAGCAGCGCACAGGGGGGAAATGAAAAACTGTTTTTT. Translation: CASSAQGGNEKLFF.

J is TRBJ2-7 and V is TRBV28; TRBD1 aligns across 8 bases. The J segment lost 7 bases and the V segment lost 5 bases, leaving 10 bases of the junction unmatched. CDR1 and CDR2 from the germline V gene are MDHEN and SYDVKM. The CDR3 is made up of 14 amino acids. The CDR3 region is CASSLDRVVGEQYF. DNA of the CDR3: TGTGCCAGCAGTCTGGACAGGGTTGTGGGTGAGCAGTACTTC.